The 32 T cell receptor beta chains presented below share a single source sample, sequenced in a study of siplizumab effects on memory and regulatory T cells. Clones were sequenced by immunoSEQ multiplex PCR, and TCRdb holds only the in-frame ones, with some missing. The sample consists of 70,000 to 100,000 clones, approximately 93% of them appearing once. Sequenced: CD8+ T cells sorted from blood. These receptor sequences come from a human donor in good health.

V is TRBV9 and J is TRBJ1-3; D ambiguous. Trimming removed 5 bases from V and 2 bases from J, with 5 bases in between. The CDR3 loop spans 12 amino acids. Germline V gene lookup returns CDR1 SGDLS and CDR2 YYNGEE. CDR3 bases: TGTGCCAGCAGGGACGCTGGAAACACCATATATTTT. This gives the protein CASRDAGNTIYF.

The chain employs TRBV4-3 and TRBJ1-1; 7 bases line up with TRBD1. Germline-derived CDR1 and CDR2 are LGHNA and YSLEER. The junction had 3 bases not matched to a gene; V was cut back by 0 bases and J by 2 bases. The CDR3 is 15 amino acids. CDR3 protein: CASSQDQGGNTEAFF. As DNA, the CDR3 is TGCGCCAGCAGCCAAGATCAGGGGGGCAACACTGAAGCTTTCTTT.

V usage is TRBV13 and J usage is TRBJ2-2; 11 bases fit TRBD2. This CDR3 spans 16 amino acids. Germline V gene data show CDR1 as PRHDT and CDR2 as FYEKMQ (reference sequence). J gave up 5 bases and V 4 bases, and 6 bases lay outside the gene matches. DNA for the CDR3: TGTGCCAGCAGCTCCTTTAGCGGGAGGGCGACCGGGGAGCTGTTTTTT. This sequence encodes CASSSFSGRATGELFF.

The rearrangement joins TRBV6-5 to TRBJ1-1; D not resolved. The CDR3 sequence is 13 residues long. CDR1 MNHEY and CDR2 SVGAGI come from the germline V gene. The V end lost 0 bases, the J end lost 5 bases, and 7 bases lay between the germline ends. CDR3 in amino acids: CASSYSTVTEAFF. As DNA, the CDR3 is TGTGCCAGCAGTTACTCGACCGTGACTGAAGCTTTCTTT.

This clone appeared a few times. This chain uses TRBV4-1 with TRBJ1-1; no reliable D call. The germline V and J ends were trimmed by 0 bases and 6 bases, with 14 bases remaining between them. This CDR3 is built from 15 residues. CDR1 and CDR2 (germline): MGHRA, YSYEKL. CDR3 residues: CASSQERRPQAEAFF. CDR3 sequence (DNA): TGCGCCAGCAGCCAAGAAAGGAGACCCCAGGCTGAAGCTTTCTTT.

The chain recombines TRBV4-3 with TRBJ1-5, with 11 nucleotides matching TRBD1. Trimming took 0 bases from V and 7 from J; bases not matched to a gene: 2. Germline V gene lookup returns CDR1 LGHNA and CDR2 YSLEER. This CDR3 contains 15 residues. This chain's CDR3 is CASSQDGTGGQPQHF. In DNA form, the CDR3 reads TGCGCCAGCAGCCAAGATGGGACAGGGGGGCAGCCCCAGCATTTT.

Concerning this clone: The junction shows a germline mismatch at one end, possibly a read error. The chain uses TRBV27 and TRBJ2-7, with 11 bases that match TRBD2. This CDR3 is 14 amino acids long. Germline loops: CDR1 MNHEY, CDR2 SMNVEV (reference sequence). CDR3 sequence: CASRFTSGSYEQYF. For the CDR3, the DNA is TGTGCCAGCCGTTTCACTAGCGGGAGTTACGAGCAGTACTTC.

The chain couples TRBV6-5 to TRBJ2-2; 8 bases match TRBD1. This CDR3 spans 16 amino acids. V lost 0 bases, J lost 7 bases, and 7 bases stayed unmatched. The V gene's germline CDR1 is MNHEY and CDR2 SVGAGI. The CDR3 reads CASSYSLGQGFGELFF. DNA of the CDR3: TGTGCCAGCAGTTACTCCCTTGGACAGGGTTTCGGGGAGCTGTTTTTT.

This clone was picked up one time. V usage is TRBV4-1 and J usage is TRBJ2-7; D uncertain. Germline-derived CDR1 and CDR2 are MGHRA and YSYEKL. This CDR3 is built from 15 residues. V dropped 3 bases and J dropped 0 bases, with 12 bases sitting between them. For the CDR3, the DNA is TGCGCCAGCAGCCATGCCGCTGGCCGCTCCTACGAGCAGTACTTC. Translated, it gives CASSHAAGRSYEQYF.

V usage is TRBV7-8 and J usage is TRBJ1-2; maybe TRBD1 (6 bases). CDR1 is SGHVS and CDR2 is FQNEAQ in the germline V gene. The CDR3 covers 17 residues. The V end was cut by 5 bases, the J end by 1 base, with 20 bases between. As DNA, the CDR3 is TGTGCCAGCAGCCCGCGGACAGATCAGCCCTTTAACTATGGCTACACCTTC. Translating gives CASSPRTDQPFNYGYTF.

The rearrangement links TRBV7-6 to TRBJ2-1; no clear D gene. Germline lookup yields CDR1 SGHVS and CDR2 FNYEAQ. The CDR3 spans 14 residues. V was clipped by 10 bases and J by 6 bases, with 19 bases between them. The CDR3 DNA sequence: TGTGCCATTACGGACCAGGATCGTTTCAATGAGCAGTTCTTC. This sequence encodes CAITDQDRFNEQFF. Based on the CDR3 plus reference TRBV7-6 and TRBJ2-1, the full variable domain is GAGVSQSPRYKVTKRGQDVALRCDPISGHVSLYWYRQALGQGPEFLTYFNYEAQQDKSGLPNDRFSAERPEGSISTLTIQRTEQRDSAMYRCAITDQDRFNEQFFGPGTRLTVL.

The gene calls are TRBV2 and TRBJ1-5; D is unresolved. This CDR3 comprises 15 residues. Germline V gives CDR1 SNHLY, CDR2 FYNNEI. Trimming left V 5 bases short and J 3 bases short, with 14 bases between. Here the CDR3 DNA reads TGTGCCAGCAGTCTCGGCTCCCGAATCAATCAGCCCCAGCATTTT. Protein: CASSLGSRINQPQHF.

The CDR3 bases are TGTGCCAGCAGCTTCTTTCATGACGCAACTAATGAAAAACTGTTTTTT. This codes for CASSFFHDATNEKLFF. The V call is TRBV7-6, the J call TRBJ1-4; the D is unclear. V was trimmed by 3 bases and J by 0 bases, leaving 11 bases between them. This CDR3 is built from 16 residues. Germline lookup yields CDR1 SGHVS and CDR2 FNYEAQ.

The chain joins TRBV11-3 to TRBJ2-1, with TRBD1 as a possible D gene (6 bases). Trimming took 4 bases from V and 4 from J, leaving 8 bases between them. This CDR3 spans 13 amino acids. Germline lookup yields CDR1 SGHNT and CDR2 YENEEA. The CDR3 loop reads CASSSRGYNEQFF. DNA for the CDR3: TGTGCCAGCAGCTCGAGGGGGTACAATGAGCAGTTCTTC.

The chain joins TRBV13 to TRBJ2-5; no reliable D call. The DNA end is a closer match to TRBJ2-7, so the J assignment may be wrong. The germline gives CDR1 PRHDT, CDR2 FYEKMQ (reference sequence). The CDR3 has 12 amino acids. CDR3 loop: CASSLASTEQYF. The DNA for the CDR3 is TGTGCCAGCAGCTTAGCCAGTACCGAGCAGTACTTC.

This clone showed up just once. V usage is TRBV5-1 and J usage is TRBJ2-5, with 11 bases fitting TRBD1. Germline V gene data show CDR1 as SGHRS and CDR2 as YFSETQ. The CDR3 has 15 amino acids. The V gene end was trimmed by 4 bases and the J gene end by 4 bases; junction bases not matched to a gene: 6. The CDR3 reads CASSSWTGGRETQYF. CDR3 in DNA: TGCGCCAGCAGCAGCTGGACAGGGGGCAGAGAGACCCAGTACTTC.

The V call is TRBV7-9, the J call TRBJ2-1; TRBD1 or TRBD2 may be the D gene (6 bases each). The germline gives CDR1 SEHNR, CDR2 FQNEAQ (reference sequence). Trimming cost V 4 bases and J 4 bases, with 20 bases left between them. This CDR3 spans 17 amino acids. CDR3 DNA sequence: TGTGCCAGCAGCTCCACTCTAGGAGGGGGACGATACAATGAGCAGTTCTTC. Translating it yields CASSSTLGGGRYNEQFF.

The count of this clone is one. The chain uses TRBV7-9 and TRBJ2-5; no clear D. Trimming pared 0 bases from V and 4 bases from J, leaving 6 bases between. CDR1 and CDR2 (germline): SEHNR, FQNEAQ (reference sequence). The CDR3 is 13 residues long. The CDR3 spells CASSLAERETQYF. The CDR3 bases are TGTGCCAGCAGCTTAGCGGAGAGAGAGACCCAGTACTTC.

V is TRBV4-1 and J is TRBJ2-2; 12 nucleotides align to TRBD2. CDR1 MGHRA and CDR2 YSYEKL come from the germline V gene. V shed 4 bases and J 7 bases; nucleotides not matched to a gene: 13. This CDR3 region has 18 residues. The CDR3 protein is CASSLRTSGAQVDGELFF. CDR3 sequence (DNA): TGCGCCAGCAGCCTGCGGACTAGCGGGGCGCAGGTTGACGGGGAGCTGTTTTTT.

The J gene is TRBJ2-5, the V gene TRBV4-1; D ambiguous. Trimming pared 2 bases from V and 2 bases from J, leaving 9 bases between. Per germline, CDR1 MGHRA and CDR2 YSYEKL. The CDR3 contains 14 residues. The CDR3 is CASSQILLQETQYF. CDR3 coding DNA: TGCGCCAGCAGCCAAATTCTGTTACAAGAGACCCAGTACTTC.

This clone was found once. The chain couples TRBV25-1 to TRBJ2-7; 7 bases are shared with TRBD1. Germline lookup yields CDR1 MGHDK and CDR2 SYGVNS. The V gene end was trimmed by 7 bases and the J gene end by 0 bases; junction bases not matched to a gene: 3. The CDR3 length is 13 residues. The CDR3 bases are TGTGCCAGCATGGACAGGAGCTCCTACGAGCAGTACTTC. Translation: CASMDRSSYEQYF.

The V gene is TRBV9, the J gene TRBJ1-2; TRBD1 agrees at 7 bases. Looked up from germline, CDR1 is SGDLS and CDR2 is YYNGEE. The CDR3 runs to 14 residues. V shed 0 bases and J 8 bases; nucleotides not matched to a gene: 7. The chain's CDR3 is CASSVGDRVAGYTF. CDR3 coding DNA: TGTGCCAGCAGCGTAGGTGACAGGGTGGCCGGCTACACCTTC. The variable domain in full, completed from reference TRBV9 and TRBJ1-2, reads DSGVTQTPKHLITATGQRVTLRCSPRSGDLSVYWYQQSLDQGLQFLIQYYNGEERAKGNILERFSAQQFPDLHSELNLSSLELGDSALYFCASSVGDRVAGYTFGSGTRLTVV.

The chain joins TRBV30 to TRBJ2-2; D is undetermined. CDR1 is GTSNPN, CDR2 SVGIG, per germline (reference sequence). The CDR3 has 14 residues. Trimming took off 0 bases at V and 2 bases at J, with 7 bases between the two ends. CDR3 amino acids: CAWSVSSNTGELFF. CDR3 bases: TGTGCCTGGAGTGTTTCCAGTAACACCGGGGAGCTGTTTTTT.

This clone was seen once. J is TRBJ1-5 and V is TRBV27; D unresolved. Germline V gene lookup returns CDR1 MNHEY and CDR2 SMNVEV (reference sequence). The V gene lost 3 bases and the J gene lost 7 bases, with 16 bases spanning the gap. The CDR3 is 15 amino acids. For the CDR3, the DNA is TGTGCCAGCAGTTTGTACGGCGGGAACGGACAGCCCCAGCATTTT. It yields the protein CASSLYGGNGQPQHF.

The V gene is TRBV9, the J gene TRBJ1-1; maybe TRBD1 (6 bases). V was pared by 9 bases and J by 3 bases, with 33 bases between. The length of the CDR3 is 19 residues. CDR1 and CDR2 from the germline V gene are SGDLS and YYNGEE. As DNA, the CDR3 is TGTGCCATCACCCGGACAGCATATTGGGTTCAGGAGTCTTACACTGAAGCTTTCTTT. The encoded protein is CAITRTAYWVQESYTEAFF.

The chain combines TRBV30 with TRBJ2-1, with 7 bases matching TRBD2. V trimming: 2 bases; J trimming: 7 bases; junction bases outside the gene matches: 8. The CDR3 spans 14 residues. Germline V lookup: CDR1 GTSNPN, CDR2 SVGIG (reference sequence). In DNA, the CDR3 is TGTGCCTGGAGTCTGGGGGAGGGCCCTAATGAGCAGTTCTTC. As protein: CAWSLGEGPNEQFF.

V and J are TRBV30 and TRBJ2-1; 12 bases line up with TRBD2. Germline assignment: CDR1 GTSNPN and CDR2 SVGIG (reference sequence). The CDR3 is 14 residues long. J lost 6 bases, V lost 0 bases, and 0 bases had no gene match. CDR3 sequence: CAWSVLAGGNEQFF. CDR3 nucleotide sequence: TGTGCCTGGAGTGTACTAGCGGGAGGCAATGAGCAGTTCTTC. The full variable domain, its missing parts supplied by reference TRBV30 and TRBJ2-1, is SQTIHQWPATLVQPVGSPLSLECTVEGTSNPNLYWYRQAAGRGLQLLFYSVGIGQISSEVPQNLSASRPQDRQFILSSKKLLLSDSGFYLCAWSVLAGGNEQFFGPGTRLTVL.

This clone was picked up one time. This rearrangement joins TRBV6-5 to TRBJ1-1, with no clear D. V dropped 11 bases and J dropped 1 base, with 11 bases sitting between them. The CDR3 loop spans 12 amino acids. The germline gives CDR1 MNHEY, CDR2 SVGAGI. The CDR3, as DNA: TGTGCCGGCGGTGAGGCGAACACTGAAGCTTTCTTT. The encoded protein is CAGGEANTEAFF.

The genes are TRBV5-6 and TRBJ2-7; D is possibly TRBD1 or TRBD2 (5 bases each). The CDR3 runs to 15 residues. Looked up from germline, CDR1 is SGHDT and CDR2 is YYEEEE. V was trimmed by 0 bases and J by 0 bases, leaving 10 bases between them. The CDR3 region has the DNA TGTGCCAGCAGCTTGGGAGGGACGGTCTCCTACGAGCAGTACTTC. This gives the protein CASSLGGTVSYEQYF.

This CDR3 reads CASSIQGNQPQHF. The CDR3 DNA reads as TGTGCCAGCAGCATACAGGGGAATCAGCCCCAGCATTTT. The V gene is TRBV21-1, the J gene TRBJ1-5; the DNA was not compared with TRBD1, the D call given in the table. TRBV21-1 is annotated as a pseudogene. The CDR3 runs to 13 residues.

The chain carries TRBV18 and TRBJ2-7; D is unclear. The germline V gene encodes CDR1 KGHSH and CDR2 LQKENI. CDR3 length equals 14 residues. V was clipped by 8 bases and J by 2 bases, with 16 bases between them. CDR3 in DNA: TGTGCCAGCCAAGGAAGTGTCGAAGCCTACGAGCAGTACTTC. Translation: CASQGSVEAYEQYF.

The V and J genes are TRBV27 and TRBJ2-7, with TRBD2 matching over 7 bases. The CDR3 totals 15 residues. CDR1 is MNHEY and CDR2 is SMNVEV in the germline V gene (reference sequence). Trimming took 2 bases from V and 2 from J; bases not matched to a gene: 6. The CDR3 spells CASSLGGLPPYEQYF. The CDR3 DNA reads TGTGCCAGCAGTTTAGGGGGACTACCGCCCTACGAGCAGTACTTC.